The sequence of this T cell receptor beta chain was determined in a study of Graves' ophthalmopathy and Graves' hyperthyroidism. Overall study: Peripheral blood was obtained at first diagnosis, ahead of any treatment.

Germline CDR1 is MNHEY and CDR2 is SVGAGI. The CDR3 contains 12 residues. V was pared by 0 bases and J by 7 bases, with 6 bases between. Beta-chain TCR CDR3 regions were amplified from RNA transcripts. RT-PCR with HTBI primers came first, then second-round multiplex PCR. TCRdb re-called the multiplex PCR reads with MiXCR, one entry per CDR3 protein. The sample yields some 360,000 distinct CDR3 sequences, approximately 18% seen once. Exclusion covered patients with other autoimmune diseases or uncontrolled infections (as well as pregnancy or lactation). Patients were diagnosed from clinical symptoms, serum thyroxine, TRAb, thyroid ultrasound and orbital computed tomography.

The sample taken for sequencing was peripheral blood. The sequence came from an adult woman with stable Graves' hyperthyroidism. The chain has TRBV6-5 and TRBJ1-1, with D tentatively TRBD1 (6 bases). CDR3 in amino acids: CASSYSTGEAFF. The CDR3 DNA sequence: TGTGCCAGCAGTTACTCGACAGGTGAAGCTTTCTTT.